The sequence of this TCR gamma chain was determined in a study of γδ T cells in repeated Plasmodium falciparum infection. Study information: Age- and gender-matched Australian children served as comparison for malaria-exposed Malian children. Study conclusions and caveats: Vdelta2-negative gammadelta repertoires, largely Vdelta1+, seemingly showed infection-driven waves of new clonal selection. Over time and infection, Vgamma9/Vdelta2+ repertoires remained highly stable and polyclonal.

Vgamma9/Vdelta2+ and Vdelta2-negative gammadelta T cells were flow-sorted from PBMC for bulk sequencing. Germline CDR1 is EGSNGY and CDR2 is YDSYNSKV. The CDR3 is 14 residues long. TCRdb made new clone calls on the multiplex PCR reads using CATT. The table has roughly 24,000 gamma-chain clones, about 3% seen once. There are a few counts of this clone. Its target is unknown. It may be a read error: a sequence one base away is much more abundant. The same CDR3 is also encoded by other DNA sequences in this sample. The rearrangement uses TRGV2 and TRGJ1 or TRGJ2. TCRdb leaves out the J gene; it was filled in here by matching the DNA to germline. The sequence was obtained from a pool of human donors (malaria-infected and uninfected, not separated). Sample: gamma-delta T cells from blood. The DNA of the CDR3 is TGCGCCACCTGGGACGGCCCATTAGTCCATAAGAAACTCTTT. This gives the protein CATWDGPLVHKKLF.